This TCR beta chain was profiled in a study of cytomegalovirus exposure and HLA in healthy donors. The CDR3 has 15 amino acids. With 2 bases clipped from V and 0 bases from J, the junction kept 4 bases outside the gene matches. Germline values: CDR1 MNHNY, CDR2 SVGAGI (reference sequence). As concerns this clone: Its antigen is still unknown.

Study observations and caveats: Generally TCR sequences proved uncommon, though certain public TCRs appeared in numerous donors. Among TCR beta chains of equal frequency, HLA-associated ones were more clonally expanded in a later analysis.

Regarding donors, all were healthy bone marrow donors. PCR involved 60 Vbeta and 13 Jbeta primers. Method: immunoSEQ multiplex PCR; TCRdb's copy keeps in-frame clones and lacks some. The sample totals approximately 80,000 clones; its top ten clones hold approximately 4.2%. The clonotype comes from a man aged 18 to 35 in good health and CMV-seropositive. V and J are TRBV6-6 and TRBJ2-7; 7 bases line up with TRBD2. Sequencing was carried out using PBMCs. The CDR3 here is CASSYASGSSYEQYF. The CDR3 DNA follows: TGTGCCAGCAGTTACGCTAGCGGTAGCTCCTACGAGCAGTACTTC.